The source of this T cell receptor beta chain is a study of regulatory T cells in long-lasting Graves disease. Findings of the study overall: Shared public clonotypes totalled roughly 2,500 in persistent patients, compared with roughly 970 in new patients.

CDR3 regions were amplified by Arm-PCR using iRepertoire HTBI primers to build TCR beta libraries. From the multiplex PCR reads, TCRdb called clonotypes with MiXCR, one entry per CDR3 protein. The sample has roughly 500,000 distinct CDR3 sequences, approximately 12% seen once. Time point given: newly diagnosed GD, antithyroid drugs for less than 3 months. After RNA was extracted from PBMCs, the TCR library was made from it. On this clonotype itself: Its specificity is not known.

V was shortened by 2 bases and J by 4 bases, with 14 bases between the two germline ends. This CDR3 is 15 amino acids long. In germline, CDR1 is KGHSH, CDR2 LQKENI. These data also formed part of another study, on T cells in Graves' hyperthyroidism and ophthalmopathy. Per that paper: Stable Graves' hyperthyroidism denoted no ophthalmopathy progression over 18 months. HTBI primers were used for first-round RT-PCR of the TCR CDR3.

Sequencing used peripheral blood mononuclear cells (PBMCs), obtained at new diagnosis, from a patient treated with antithyroid drugs. The chain couples TRBV18 to TRBJ2-5; D is perhaps TRBD1 (5 bases). The source of this sequence is a woman in her 30s with Graves disease. CDR3 in amino acids: CASSPYTQGSETQYF. Here the CDR3 DNA reads TGTGCCAGCTCACCATATACGCAGGGTTCAGAGACCCAGTACTTC.